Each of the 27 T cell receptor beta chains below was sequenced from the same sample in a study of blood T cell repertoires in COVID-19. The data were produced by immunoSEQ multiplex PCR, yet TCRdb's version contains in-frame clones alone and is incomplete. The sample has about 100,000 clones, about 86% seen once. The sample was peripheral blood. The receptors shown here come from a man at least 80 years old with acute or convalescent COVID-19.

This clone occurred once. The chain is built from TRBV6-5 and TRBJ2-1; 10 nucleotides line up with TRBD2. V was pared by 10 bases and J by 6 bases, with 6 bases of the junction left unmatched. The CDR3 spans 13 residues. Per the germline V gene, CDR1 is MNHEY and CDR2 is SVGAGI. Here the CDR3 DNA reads TGTGCCACCCGGACTAGCGGATCCAATGAGCAGTTCTTC. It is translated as CATRTSGSNEQFF.

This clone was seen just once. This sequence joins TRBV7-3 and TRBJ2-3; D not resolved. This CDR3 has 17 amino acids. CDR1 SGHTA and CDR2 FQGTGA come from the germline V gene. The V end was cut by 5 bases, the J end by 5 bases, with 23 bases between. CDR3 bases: TGTGCCAGCAGCACAAACCGTGCGGTAGTTGGTGGAGATACGCAGTATTTT. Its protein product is CASSTNRAVVGGDTQYF.

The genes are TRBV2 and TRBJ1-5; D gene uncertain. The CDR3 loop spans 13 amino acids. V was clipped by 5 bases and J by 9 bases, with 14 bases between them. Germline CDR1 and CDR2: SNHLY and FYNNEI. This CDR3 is CASSLTAAGPQHF. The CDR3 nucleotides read TGTGCCAGCAGTCTTACAGCGGCAGGGCCCCAGCATTTT.

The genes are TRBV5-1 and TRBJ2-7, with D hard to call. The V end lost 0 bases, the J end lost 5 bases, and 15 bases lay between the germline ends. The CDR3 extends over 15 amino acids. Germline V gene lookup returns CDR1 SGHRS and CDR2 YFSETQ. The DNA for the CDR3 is TGCGCCAGCAGCTTGGTGGCTCGAACTATCGACGAGCAGTACTTC. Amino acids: CASSLVARTIDEQYF.

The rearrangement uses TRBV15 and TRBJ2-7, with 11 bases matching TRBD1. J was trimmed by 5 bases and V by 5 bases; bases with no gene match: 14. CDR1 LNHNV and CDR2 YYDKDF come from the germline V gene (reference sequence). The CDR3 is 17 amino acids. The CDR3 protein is CATSRAPRTGGINEQYF. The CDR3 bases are TGTGCCACCAGCCGAGCCCCTAGGACAGGGGGCATCAACGAGCAGTACTTC.

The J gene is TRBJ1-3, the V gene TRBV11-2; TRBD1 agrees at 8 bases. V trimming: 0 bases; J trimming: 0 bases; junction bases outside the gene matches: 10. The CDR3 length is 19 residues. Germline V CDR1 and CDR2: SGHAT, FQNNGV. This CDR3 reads CASSLDSPDREVSGNTIYF. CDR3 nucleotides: TGTGCCAGCAGCTTAGATAGCCCGGACAGGGAAGTCTCTGGAAACACCATATATTTT.

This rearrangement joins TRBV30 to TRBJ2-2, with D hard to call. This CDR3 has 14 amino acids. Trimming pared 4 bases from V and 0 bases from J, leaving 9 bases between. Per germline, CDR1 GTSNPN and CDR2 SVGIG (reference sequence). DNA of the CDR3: TGTGCCTGGATGAGACTCACGAACACCGGGGAGCTGTTTTTT. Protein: CAWMRLTNTGELFF. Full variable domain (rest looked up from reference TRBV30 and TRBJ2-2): SQTIHQWPATLVQPVGSPLSLECTVEGTSNPNLYWYRQAAGRGLQLLFYSVGIGQISSEVPQNLSASRPQDRQFILSSKKLLLSDSGFYLCAWMRLTNTGELFFGEGSRLTVL.

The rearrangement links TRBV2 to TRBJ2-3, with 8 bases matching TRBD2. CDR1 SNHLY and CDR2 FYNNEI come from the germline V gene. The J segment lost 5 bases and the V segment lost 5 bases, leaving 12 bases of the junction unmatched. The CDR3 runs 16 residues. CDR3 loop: CASSSNGAGARDTQYF. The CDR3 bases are TGTGCCAGCAGTTCTAATGGAGCGGGAGCAAGAGATACGCAGTATTTT.

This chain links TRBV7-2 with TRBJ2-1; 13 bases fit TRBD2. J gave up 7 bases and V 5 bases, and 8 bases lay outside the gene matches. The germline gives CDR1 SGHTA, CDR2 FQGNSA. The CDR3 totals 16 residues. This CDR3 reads CASSKLLAGGWNEQFF. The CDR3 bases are TGTGCCAGCAGCAAACTACTAGCGGGAGGGTGGAATGAGCAGTTCTTC.

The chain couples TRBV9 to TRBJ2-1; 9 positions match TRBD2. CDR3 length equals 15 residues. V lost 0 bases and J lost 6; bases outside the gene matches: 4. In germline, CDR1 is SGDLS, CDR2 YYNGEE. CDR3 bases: TGTGCCAGCAGCGTAGGACTAGCGGACTCCAATGAGCAGTTCTTC. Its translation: CASSVGLADSNEQFF.

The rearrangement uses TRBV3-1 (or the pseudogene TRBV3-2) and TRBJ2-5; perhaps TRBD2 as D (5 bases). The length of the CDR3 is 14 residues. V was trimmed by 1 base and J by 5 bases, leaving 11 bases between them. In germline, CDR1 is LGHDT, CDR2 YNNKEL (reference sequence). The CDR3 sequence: CASSQVTGLETQYF. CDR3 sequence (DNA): TGTGCCAGCAGCCAAGTAACGGGGTTGGAGACCCAGTACTTC.

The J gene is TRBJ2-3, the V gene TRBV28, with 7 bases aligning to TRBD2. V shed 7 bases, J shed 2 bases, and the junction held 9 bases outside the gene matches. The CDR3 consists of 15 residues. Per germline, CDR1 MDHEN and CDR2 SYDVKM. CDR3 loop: CASKIASGSTDTQYF. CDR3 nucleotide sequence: TGTGCCAGCAAGATTGCTAGCGGCTCCACAGATACGCAGTATTTT.

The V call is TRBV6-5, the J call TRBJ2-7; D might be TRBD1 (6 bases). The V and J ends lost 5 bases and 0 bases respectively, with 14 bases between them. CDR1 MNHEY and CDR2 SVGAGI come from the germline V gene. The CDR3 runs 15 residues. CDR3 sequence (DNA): TGTGCCAGCAGTCTTGACAGGTCGTTCTCCTACGAGCAGTACTTC. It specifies CASSLDRSFSYEQYF.

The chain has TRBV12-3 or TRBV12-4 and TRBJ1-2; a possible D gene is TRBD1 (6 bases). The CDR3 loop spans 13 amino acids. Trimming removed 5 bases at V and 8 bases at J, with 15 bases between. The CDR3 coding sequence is TGTGCCAGCAGTGCCTCAACCAGGGGCGGCTACACCTTC. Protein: CASSASTRGGYTF.

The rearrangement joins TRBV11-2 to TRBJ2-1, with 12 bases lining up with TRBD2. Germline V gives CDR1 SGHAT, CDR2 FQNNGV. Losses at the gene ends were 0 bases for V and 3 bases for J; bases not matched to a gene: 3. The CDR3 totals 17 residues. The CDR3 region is CASSLDRTSGVYNEQFF. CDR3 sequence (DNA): TGTGCCAGCAGCTTAGATCGGACTAGCGGGGTCTACAATGAGCAGTTCTTC.

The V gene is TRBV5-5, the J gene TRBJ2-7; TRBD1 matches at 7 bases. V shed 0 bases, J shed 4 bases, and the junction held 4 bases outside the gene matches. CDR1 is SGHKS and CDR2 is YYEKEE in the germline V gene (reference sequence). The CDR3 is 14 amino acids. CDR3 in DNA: TGTGCCAGCAGCTTGGAGGGGACAGTGTACGAGCAGTACTTC. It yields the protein CASSLEGTVYEQYF.

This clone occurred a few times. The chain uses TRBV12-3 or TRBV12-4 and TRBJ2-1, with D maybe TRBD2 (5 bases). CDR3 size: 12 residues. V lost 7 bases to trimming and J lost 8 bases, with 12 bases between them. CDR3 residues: CASTRREYEQFF. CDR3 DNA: TGTGCCAGCACCCGTCGGGAATATGAGCAGTTCTTC.

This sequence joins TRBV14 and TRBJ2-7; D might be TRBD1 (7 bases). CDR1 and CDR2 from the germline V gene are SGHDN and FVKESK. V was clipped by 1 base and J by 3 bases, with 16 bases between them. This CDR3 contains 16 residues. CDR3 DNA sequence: TGTGCCAGCAGCCAAGGTCCCGCGGGACAGTACTACGAGCAGTACTTC. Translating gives CASSQGPAGQYYEQYF. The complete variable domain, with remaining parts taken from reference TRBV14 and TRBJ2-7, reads EAGVTQFPSHSVIEKGQTVTLRCDPISGHDNLYWYRRVMGKEIKFLLHFVKESKQDESGMPNNRFLAERTGGTYSTLKVQPAELEDSGVYFCASSQGPAGQYYEQYFGPGTRLTVT.

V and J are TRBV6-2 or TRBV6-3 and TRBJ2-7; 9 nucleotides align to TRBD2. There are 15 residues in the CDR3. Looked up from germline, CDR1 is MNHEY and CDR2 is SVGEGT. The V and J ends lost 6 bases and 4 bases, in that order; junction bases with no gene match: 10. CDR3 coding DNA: TGTGCCAGCAGCCGTAGCGGGAGAGTCCCATACGAGCAGTACTTC. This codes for CASSRSGRVPYEQYF.

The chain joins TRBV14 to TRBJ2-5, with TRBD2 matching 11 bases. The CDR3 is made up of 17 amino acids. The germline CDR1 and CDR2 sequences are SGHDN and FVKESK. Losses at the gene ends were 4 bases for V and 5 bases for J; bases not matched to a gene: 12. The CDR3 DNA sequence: TGTGCCAGCAGCCCTCACCTAGCGGGAGGAATGTGGGAGACCCAGTACTTC. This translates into CASSPHLAGGMWETQYF. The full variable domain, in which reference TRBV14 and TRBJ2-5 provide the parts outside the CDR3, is EAGVTQFPSHSVIEKGQTVTLRCDPISGHDNLYWYRRVMGKEIKFLLHFVKESKQDESGMPNNRFLAERTGGTYSTLKVQPAELEDSGVYFCASSPHLAGGMWETQYFGPGTRLLVL.

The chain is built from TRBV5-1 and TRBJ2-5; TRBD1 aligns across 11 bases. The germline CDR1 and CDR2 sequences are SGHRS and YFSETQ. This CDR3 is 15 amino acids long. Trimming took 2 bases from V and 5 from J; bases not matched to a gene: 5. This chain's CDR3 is CASSLGQGAGETQYF. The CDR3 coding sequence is TGCGCCAGCAGCTTAGGACAGGGGGCCGGGGAGACCCAGTACTTC.

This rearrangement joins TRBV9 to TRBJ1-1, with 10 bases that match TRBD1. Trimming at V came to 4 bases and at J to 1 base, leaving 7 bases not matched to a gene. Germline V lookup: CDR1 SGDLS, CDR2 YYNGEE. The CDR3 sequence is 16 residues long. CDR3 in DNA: TGTGCCAGCAGCCCCCGGGACAGGGGCACGAACACTGAAGCTTTCTTT. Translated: CASSPRDRGTNTEAFF.

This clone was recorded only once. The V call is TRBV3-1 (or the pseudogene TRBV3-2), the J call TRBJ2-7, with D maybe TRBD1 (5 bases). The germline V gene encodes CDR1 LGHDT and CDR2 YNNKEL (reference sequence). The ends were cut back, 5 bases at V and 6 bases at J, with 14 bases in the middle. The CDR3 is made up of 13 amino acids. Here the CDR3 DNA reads TGTGCCAGCAGCAGGACACGGCCCGGCGAGCAGTACTTC. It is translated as CASSRTRPGEQYF.

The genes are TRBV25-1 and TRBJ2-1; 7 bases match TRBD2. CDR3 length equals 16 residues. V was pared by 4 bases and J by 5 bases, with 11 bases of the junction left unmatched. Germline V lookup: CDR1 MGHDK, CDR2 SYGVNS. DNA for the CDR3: TGTGCCAGCAGTGGAGCTAGCGGTCCCGGGGACAATGAGCAGTTCTTC. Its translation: CASSGASGPGDNEQFF.

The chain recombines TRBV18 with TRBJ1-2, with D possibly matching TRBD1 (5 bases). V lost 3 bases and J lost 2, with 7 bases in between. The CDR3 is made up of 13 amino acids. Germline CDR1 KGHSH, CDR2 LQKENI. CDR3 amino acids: CASSPGGNYGYTF. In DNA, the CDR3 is TGTGCCAGCTCACCGGGGGGAAACTATGGCTACACCTTC.

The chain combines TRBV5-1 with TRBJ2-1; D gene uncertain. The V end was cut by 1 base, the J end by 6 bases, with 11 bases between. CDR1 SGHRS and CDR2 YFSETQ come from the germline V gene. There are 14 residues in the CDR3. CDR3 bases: TGCGCCAGCAGCTTGCTAAGAGGAACCAATGAGCAGTTCTTC. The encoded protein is CASSLLRGTNEQFF.

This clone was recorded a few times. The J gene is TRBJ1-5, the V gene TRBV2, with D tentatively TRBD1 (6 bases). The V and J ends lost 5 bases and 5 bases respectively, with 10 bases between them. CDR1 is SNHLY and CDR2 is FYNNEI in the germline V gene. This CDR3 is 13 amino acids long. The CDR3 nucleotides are TGTGCCAGCAGTAACCCAGGGGATCAGCCCCAGCATTTT. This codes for CASSNPGDQPQHF.